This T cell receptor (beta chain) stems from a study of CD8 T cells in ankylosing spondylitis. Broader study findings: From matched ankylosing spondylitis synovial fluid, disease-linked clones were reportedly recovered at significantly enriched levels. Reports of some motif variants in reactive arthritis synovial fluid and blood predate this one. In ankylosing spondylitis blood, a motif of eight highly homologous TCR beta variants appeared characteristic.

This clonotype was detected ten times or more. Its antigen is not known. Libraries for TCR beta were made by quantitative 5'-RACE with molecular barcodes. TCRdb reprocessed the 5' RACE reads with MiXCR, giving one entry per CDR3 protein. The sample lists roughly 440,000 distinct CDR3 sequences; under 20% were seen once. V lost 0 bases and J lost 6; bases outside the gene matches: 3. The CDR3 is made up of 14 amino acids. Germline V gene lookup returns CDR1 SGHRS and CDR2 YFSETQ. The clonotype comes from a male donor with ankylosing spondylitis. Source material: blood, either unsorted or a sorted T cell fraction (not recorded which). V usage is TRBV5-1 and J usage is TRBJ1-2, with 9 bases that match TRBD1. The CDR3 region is CASSLEQGAHGYTF. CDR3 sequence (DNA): TGCGCCAGCAGCTTGGAACAGGGGGCCCATGGCTACACCTTC. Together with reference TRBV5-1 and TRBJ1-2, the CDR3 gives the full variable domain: KAGVTQTPRYLIKTRGQQVTLSCSPISGHRSVSWYQQTPGQGLQFLFEYFSETQRNKGNFPGRFSGRQFSNSRSEMNVSTLELGDSALYLCASSLEQGAHGYTFGSGTRLTVV.